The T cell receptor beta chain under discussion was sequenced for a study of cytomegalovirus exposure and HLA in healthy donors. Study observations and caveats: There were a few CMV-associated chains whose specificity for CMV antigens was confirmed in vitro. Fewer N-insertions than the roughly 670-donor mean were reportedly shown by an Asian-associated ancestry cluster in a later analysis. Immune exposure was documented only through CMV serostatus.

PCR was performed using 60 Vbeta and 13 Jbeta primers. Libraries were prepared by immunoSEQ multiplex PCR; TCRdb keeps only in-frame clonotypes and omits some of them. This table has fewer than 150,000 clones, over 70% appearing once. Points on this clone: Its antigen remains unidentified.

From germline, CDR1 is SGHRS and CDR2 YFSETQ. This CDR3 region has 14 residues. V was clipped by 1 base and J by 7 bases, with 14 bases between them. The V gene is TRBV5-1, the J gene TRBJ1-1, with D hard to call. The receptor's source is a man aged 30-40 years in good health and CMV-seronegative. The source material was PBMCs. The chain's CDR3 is CASSLRSGGSEAFF. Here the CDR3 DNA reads TGCGCCAGCAGCTTGAGAAGCGGAGGGAGTGAAGCTTTCTTT.